This TCR beta chain was observed in a study of CD8 T cells in seronegative destructive rheumatoid arthritis (dated by TCRdb to the early 2020s). Turning to the overall study: At the time of sampling, seven of the eight CND-RA patients were on biological drugs. Peripheral CD8+ TCRbeta repertoires of CCP-negative destructive rheumatoid arthritis (CND-RA) patients were compared with newly diagnosed seropositive RA, seronegative RA and healthy controls. Comparison cohorts of seropositive RA, seronegative RA and healthy controls came from an earlier published TCRbeta dataset rather than new sequencing. Here is what the overall study found, with its caveats: After adjusting for age, CND-RA patients appeared to have less diverse, more clonal CD8+ TCRbeta repertoires than other RA subtypes. In the absence of diagnostic samples, TCR repertoire differences may be partly attributable to poor disease control over the years rather than being present at onset. The small size of the CND-RA cohort was acknowledged as a limitation of the study. A distinct set of enriched public clonotypes appeared to be carried by CND-RA patients, and this finding was interpreted by the authors as support for a separate disease subset. Compared with controls and other RA subtypes, CND-RA repertoires contained more CMV-reactive and fewer influenza A-reactive CD8+ TCRbeta sequences. No public clonotype enrichment survived Benjamini-Hochberg correction across the 95,000 to 150,000 clonotypes tested.

A negative result on the clinical CCP2 antibody test was shown by CND-RA patients, and progression of joint destruction was observed despite active therapy. Every CND-RA patient showed typical joint destruction in the wrists and ankles and had failed conventional anti-rheumatic therapy. CND-RA patients were sampled not at diagnosis but after long disease histories, which in several cases spanned decades. Each patient provided about 47 millilitres of EDTA-anticoagulated peripheral blood. Peripheral blood mononuclear cells were isolated by Ficoll-Paque PLUS density gradient separation. AutoMACS magnetic bead positive selection was used to isolate CD8+ cells from fresh or cryopreserved PBMCs, and purity was verified by flow cytometry. Genomic DNA was extracted using Nucleospin Tissue or Tissue XS kits and then quantified on a Qubit 2.0 fluorometer. TCRbeta sequencing used genomic DNA from CD8+ cells, following the manufacturer's instructions. TCRbeta sequencing used the immunoSEQ assay and was run at a genomics technology centre in Finland. Regarding the original processing steps: The clonotype tables produced by the immunoSEQ preprocessing pipeline were converted into VDJtools format, and any non-productive clonotypes were filtered out. Any sample with fewer than 10,000 reads was excluded, the remaining samples were subsampled to 10,000 reads, and most of the eight CND-RA samples made it through. The VDJtools CalcDiversityStats function was applied to data subsampled to 10,000 reads to calculate Shannon-Wiener, Simpson and clonality indices. Non-singleton TCRbeta clonotypes were hard-matched, with no mismatches allowed, against VDJdb to infer antigen specificity. CDR3 sequences differing by one amino acid (Hamming distance 1) were grouped into clusters with potentially shared antigen targets. Group enrichment of public clonotypes was tested with one-sided Fisher's exact tests after groups were resampled to six samples, with the procedure repeated ten times. In its TCRdb copy, this immuneACCESS table keeps in-frame sequences only and misses some clones. Where compared with another copy, unresolved V genes explain less than half of these, and the others have no known cause. V and J calls and clone size are those listed in that table; D and trimming were worked out from the DNA. This sample is represented by 10,000 to 15,000 clones; about four fifths of them were singletons. The ten largest clones capture approximately 26% of the sample.

As for this clone: Its specific antigen is unknown. There are no base qualities to consult, and no much larger clone falls within one base.

V loses 3 bases, J loses 2 bases, and the germline ends lie 8 bases apart. The CDR3 starts with the cysteine, ends with the phenylalanine, and has 14 residues. Kept here is only the CDR3 DNA, which spans 42 bases and is read in frame from base 1. The germline V gene specifies MNHNS as CDR1 and SASEGT as CDR2. The source material was CD8+ T cells from blood. The clonotype was recovered from a woman between 25 and 49 years old with seronegative destructive rheumatoid arthritis. This chain joins TRBV6-1 to TRBJ1-5; no confident D gene assignment can be made. CDR3 sequence: CASSDFPGNQPQHF. The DNA sequence is given as TGTGCCAGCAGTGATTTTCCGGGCAATCAGCCCCAGCATTTT.